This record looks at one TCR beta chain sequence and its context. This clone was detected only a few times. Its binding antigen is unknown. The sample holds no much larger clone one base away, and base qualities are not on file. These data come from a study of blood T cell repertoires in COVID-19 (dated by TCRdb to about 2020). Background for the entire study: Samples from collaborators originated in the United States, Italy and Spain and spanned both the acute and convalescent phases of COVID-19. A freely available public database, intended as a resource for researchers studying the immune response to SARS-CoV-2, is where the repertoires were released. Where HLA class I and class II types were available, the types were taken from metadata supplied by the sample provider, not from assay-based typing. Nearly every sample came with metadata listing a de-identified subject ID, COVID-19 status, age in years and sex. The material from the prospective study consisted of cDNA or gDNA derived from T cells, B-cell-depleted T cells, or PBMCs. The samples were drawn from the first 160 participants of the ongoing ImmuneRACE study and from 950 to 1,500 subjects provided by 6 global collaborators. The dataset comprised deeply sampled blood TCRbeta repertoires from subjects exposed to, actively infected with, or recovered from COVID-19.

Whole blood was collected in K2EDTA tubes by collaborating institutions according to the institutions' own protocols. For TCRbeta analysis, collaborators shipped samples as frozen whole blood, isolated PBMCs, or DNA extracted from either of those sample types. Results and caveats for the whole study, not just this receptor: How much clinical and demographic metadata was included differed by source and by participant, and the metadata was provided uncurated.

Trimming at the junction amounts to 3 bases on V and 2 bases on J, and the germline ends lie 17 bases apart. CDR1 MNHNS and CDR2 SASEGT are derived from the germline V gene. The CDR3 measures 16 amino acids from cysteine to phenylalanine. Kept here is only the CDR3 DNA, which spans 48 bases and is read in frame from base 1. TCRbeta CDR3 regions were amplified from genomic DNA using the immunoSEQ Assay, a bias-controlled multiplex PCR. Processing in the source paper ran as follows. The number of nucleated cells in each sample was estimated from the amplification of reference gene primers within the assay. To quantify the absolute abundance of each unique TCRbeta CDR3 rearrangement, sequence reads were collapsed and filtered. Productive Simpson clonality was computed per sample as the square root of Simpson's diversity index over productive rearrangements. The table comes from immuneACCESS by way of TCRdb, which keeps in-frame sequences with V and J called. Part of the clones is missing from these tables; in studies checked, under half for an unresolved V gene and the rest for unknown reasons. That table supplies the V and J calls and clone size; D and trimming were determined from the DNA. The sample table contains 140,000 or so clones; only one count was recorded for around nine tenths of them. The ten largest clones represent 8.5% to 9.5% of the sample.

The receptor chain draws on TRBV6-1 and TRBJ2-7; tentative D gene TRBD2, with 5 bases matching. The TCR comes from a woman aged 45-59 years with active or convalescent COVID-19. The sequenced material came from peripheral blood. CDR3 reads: CASSDHLTPGTYEQYF. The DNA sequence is TGTGCCAGCAGTGATCACCTCACCCCCGGGACCTACGAGCAGTACTTC.